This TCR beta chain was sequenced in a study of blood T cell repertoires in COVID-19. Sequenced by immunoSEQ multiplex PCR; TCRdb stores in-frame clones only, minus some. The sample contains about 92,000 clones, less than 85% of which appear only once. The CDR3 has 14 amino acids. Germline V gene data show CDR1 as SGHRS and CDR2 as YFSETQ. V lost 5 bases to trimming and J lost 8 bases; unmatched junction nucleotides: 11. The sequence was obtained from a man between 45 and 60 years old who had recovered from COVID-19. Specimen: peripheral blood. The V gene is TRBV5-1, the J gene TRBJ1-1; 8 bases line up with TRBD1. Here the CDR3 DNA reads TGCGCCAGCAGTTTGTTCCGCCGGGACAGGGAAGCTTTCTTT. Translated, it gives CASSLFRRDREAFF.